This TCR beta chain appears in the sequencing data of a study of PD-L1 blockade in urothelial cancer. As to time point: pretreatment peripheral blood. Synthetically made TCR analog templates were put into each PCR as spikes. Generated by immunoSEQ multiplex PCR, the TCRdb table keeps only in-frame clones and is missing some. The sample shows 45,000 to 65,000 clones, about 85% of them seen only once. Germline CDR1 and CDR2: WNHNN and SYGVQD (reference sequence). Germline trimming cut 3 bases from V and 2 bases from J; bases unmatched to any gene: 1. This CDR3 is built from 14 residues. This sequence originates from a man in his 70s with urothelial cancer. This chain links TRBV10-1 with TRBJ2-7, with 10 bases lining up with TRBD2. Here the sequenced sample was PBMCs, taken around atezolizumab (anti-PD-L1) treatment. The chain's CDR3 is CASSETSGAYEQYF. CDR3 DNA: TGCGCCAGCAGTGAAACTAGCGGGGCCTACGAGCAGTACTTC.